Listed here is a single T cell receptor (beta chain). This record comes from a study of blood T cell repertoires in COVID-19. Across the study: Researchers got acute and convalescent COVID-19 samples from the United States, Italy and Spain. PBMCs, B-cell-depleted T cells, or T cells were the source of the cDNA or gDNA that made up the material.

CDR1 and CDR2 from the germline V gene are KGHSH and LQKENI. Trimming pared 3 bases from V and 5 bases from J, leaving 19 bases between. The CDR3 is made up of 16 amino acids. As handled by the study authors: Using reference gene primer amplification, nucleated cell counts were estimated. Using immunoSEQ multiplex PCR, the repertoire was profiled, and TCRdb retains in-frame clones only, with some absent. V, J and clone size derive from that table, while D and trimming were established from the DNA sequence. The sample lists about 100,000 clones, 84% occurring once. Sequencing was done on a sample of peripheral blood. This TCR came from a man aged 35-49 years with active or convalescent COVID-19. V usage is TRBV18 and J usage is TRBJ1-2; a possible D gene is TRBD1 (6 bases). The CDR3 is CASSPDRRPSGYGYTF. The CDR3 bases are TGTGCCAGCTCACCCGACAGGAGGCCCTCTGGGTATGGCTACACCTTC.